The clone carrying this T cell receptor beta chain has ten or more counts. No antigen is known for it. This entry comes from a study of T cells in Graves' hyperthyroidism and ophthalmopathy. Overall study results and limits: Ophthalmopathy was model-predicted a median roughly 6.2 months pre-onset.

Germline-derived CDR1 and CDR2 are MDHEN and SYDVKM. This CDR3 has 15 residues. V gave up 3 bases and J gave up 3 bases; unmatched junction bases: 6. Amplified TCR beta CDR3 regions came from RNA transcripts. When the TCR CDR3 underwent first-round RT-PCR, the HTBI primer set was used. TCRdb re-called the multiplex PCR reads with MiXCR, one entry per CDR3 protein. The sample includes approximately 610,000 distinct CDR3 sequences, about 15% of them seen just once. Sample: blood. The receptor comes from a woman in her thirties or forties with Graves' ophthalmopathy. The chain is built from TRBV28 and TRBJ2-7, with TRBD2 matching over 9 bases. This CDR3 reads CASSFEGLAVYEQYF. CDR3 DNA: TGTGCCAGCAGTTTCGAGGGACTAGCAGTCTACGAGCAGTACTTC.